One T cell receptor (beta chain) is described in this entry. This CDR3 has 15 amino acids. CDR1 and CDR2 from the germline V gene are SGHTA and FQGNSA. The data belong to a study of T cell repertoires in ileal Crohn's disease. As to time point: neoterminal ileum biopsy at postoperative endoscopy, about 6 months after surgery. Using immunoSEQ multiplex PCR, the repertoire was profiled, and TCRdb retains in-frame clones only, with some absent. Among 10,000 to 15,000 clones listed, roughly 80% were seen once. The V call is TRBV7-2, the J call TRBJ2-5; no clear D. TRBJ2-7 explains the end of the DNA better; the J call may be wrong. The origin of this receptor is an adult with Crohn's disease. The source material was ileal tissue. CDR3 sequence (DNA): TGTGCCAGCAGCTTAGGGTCCCAATTCCCCTACGAGCAGTACTTC. Translating gives CASSLGSQFPYEQYF.